This T cell receptor beta chain originates from a study of blood T cell repertoires in COVID-19. In the study overall: Whether acute or convalescent, the COVID-19 samples came from the United States, Italy and Spain.

This CDR3 comprises 16 residues. Germline assignment: CDR1 SGHRS and CDR2 YFSETQ. V gave up 4 bases and J gave up 4 bases; unmatched junction bases: 6. Authors' methods: Amplifying reference gene primers gave estimates of nucleated cell counts. The table came from immunoSEQ multiplex PCR; TCRdb's copy has only in-frame clones and leaves some out. That table furnishes V, J and clone size, whereas the DNA furnished D and trimming. The table lists approximately 500,000 clones, 80% to 90% of them singletons. The chain combines TRBV5-1 with TRBJ2-3, with 13 bases aligning to TRBD2. The clonotype originates from a human donor in a cohort sampled during active COVID-19. Material for sequencing was peripheral blood. The DNA of the CDR3 is TGCGCCAGCAGCCAGGGGACTAGCGGGAACGCAGATACGCAGTATTTT. It is translated as CASSQGTSGNADTQYF. Based on the CDR3 plus reference TRBV5-1 and TRBJ2-3, the full variable domain is KAGVTQTPRYLIKTRGQQVTLSCSPISGHRSVSWYQQTPGQGLQFLFEYFSETQRNKGNFPGRFSGRQFSNSRSEMNVSTLELGDSALYLCASSQGTSGNADTQYFGPGTRLTVL.